Presented here are 8 T cell receptor beta chains from one specimen sequenced in a study of shared clonotypes between healthy human individuals. The assay was immunoSEQ multiplex PCR, and TCRdb's table has in-frame clones only and misses some. The sample lists around 990,000 clones, 60% to 85% occurring once. The sample consisted of memory CD4+ T cells from PBMCs. Subset: CD45RA-negative fraction. These TCRs come from a man aged 18 to 29 in good health. Some clones in this sample may be carry-over from other donors' samples.

The V and J genes are TRBV19 and TRBJ2-7; no clear D. The CDR3 spans 12 residues. V dropped 6 bases and J dropped 2 bases, with 8 bases sitting between them. Germline CDR1 is LNHDA and CDR2 is SQIVND (reference sequence). For the CDR3, the DNA is TGTGCCAGTAGCGAGAATACCTACGAGCAGTACTTC. It encodes CASSENTYEQYF. Complete variable domain (other parts from reference TRBV19 and TRBJ2-7): DGGITQSPKYLFRKEGQNVTLSCEQNLNHDAMYWYRQDPGQGLRLIYYSQIVNDFQKGDIAEGYSVSREKKESFPLTVTSAQKNPTAFYLCASSENTYEQYFGPGTRLTVT.

V and J are TRBV6-1 and TRBJ1-1; D call uncertain. Trimming stripped 1 base from V and 10 bases from J, with 16 bases between. From germline, CDR1 is MNHNS and CDR2 SASEGT. This CDR3 is built from 14 residues. The CDR3 reads CASSEEAIGERAFF. Written as DNA, the CDR3 is TGTGCCAGCAGTGAAGAGGCCATTGGTGAGAGAGCTTTCTTT.

V usage is TRBV6-6 and J usage is TRBJ1-1; D unresolved. Trimming cost V 4 bases and J 6 bases, with 18 bases left between them. CDR3 size: 15 residues. In germline, CDR1 is MNHNY, CDR2 SVGAGI (reference sequence). The CDR3 DNA reads as TGTGCCAGCAGTTCTTTCGACACCCGAGGCGCTGAAGCTTTCTTT. Protein product: CASSSFDTRGAEAFF.

The rearrangement joins TRBV21-1 to TRBJ2-7; the DNA was not used to check the table's D call, TRBD1. TRBV21-1 is flagged as a pseudogene. The CDR3 totals 16 residues. CDR3 amino acids: CASSKPPGPILYEQYF. The CDR3 coding sequence is TGTGCCAGCAGCAAACCGCCAGGGCCTATTCTATACGAGCAGTACTTC.

The gene calls are TRBV18 and TRBJ1-2; D may be TRBD1 (6 bases). This CDR3 is 12 amino acids long. Germline CDR1 is KGHSH and CDR2 is LQKENI. V was pared by 8 bases and J by 3 bases, with 10 bases between. The CDR3 spells CASQTGDYGYTF. The CDR3 DNA follows: TGTGCCAGCCAGACAGGAGACTATGGCTACACCTTC. Combining the CDR3 with reference TRBV18 and TRBJ1-2 gives the whole variable domain NAGVMQNPRHLVRRRGQEARLRCSPMKGHSHVYWYRQLPEEGLKFMVYLQKENIIDESGMPKERFSAEFPKEGPSILRIQQVVRGDSAAYFCASQTGDYGYTFGSGTRLTVV.

This clone was seen once. V usage is TRBV9 and J usage is TRBJ2-3; TRBD2 is a possible D gene (5 bases). Germline V lookup: CDR1 SGDLS, CDR2 YYNGEE. V was cut by 4 bases and J by 4 bases, with 13 bases left in between. This CDR3 is built from 14 residues. Written as DNA, the CDR3 is TGTGCCAGCAGCCCCCGGGGTGGTCCAGATACGCAGTATTTT. It encodes CASSPRGGPDTQYF. The complete variable domain, with remaining parts taken from reference TRBV9 and TRBJ2-3, reads DSGVTQTPKHLITATGQRVTLRCSPRSGDLSVYWYQQSLDQGLQFLIQYYNGEERAKGNILERFSAQQFPDLHSELNLSSLELGDSALYFCASSPRGGPDTQYFGPGTRLTVL.

The chain has TRBV7-9 and TRBJ1-2, with TRBD1 identical over 8 bases. V dropped 0 bases and J dropped 13; count of bases not matched to a gene: 10. Looked up from germline, CDR1 is SEHNR and CDR2 is FQNEAQ (reference sequence). The CDR3 has 14 residues. The CDR3 region is CASSLAGQGLVFTF. The CDR3 region has the DNA TGTGCCAGCAGCTTAGCCGGACAGGGCCTTGTTTTCACCTTC.

The V call is TRBV25-1, the J call TRBJ1-3; D not resolved. The CDR3 runs to 13 residues. The germline CDR1 and CDR2 sequences are MGHDK and SYGVNS. Between the trimmed V and J ends, which lost 2 bases and 0 bases, there was a span of 2 bases. The CDR3 bases are TGTGCCAGCAGTGAACCCTCTGGAAACACCATATATTTT. Translated: CASSEPSGNTIYF.